One sample yielded the 32 T cell receptor beta chains listed below, sequenced in a study of blood T cells in healthy people across ages. Sample-barcoded 5' priming and a J-beta primer mix drove a second PCR of 7 to 11 cycles. MiXCR, applied by TCRdb to the 5' RACE reads, yields one record per CDR3 protein. The sample lists hundreds of thousands of distinct CDR3 sequences, roughly 64% occurring once. The sequenced sample consisted of blood. All receptors come from a man aged 30 to 45 in good health.

This clonotype was recorded a few times. This chain connects TRBV7-8 to TRBJ2-7; D call uncertain. Germline values: CDR1 SGHVS, CDR2 FQNEAQ. With 5 bases removed from V and 6 bases from J, the gap between germline ends came to 17 bases. The CDR3 extends over 14 amino acids. CDR3 loop: CASSPAELSVEQYF. CDR3 nucleotide sequence: TGTGCCAGCAGCCCCGCCGAGCTTTCGGTCGAGCAGTACTTC.

V is TRBV4-1 and J is TRBJ1-2; TRBD1 is a possible D gene (5 bases). Trimming removed 0 bases at V and 2 bases at J, with 7 bases between. This CDR3 has 14 amino acids. From germline, CDR1 is MGHRA and CDR2 YSYEKL. This CDR3 reads CASSQDGANYGYTF. The CDR3 DNA follows: TGCGCCAGCAGCCAAGATGGGGCAAACTATGGCTACACCTTC.

The chain links TRBV28 to TRBJ2-1; 7 bases are shared with TRBD2. The CDR3 runs 15 residues. Per germline, CDR1 MDHEN and CDR2 SYDVKM. The junction had 8 bases not matched to a gene; V was cut back by 2 bases and J by 7 bases. As DNA, the CDR3 is TGTGCCAGCAGTTTAGGGGGGAGGGTTGGGAATGAGCAGTTCTTC. It specifies CASSLGGRVGNEQFF. The full variable domain, in which reference TRBV28 and TRBJ2-1 provide the parts outside the CDR3, is DVKVTQSSRYLVKRTGEKVFLECVQDMDHENMFWYRQDPGLGLRLIYFSYDVKMKEKGDIPEGYSVSREKKERFSLILESASTNQTSMYLCASSLGGRVGNEQFFGPGTRLTVL.

This clonotype appeared a few times. This rearrangement joins TRBV12-3 or TRBV12-4 to TRBJ2-1, with 11 nucleotides matching TRBD1. The CDR3 spans 19 residues. V was clipped by 0 bases and J by 4 bases; unmatched bases: 11. For the CDR3, the DNA is TGTGCCAGCAGTTTAGCCTCCCCATGGACAGGGGGCAGGTACAATGAGCAGTTCTTC. Its translation is CASSLASPWTGGRYNEQFF.

The CDR3 here is CASRRVGQGDIQYF. In DNA form, the CDR3 reads TGTGCCAGCAGGAGGGTGGGACAGGGTGACATTCAGTACTTC. This chain joins TRBV6-6 and TRBJ2-4; 9 nucleotides line up with TRBD1. CDR3 length: 14 amino acids. V was clipped by 6 bases and J by 8 bases; unmatched bases: 8. Germline assignment: CDR1 MNHNY and CDR2 SVGAGI (reference sequence).

The rearrangement uses TRBV4-3 and TRBJ1-1; TRBD1 matches at 8 bases. Unmatched junction bases numbered 9, after V lost 0 bases and J lost 0 bases. In germline, CDR1 is LGHNA, CDR2 YSLEER. The CDR3 covers 18 residues. The CDR3 DNA reads TGCGCCAGCAGCCAAGATCTCCCCCGGACAGGGTTGAACACTGAAGCTTTCTTT. The encoded protein is CASSQDLPRTGLNTEAFF.

The rearrangement links TRBV7-2 to TRBJ1-4, with D unclear. Deletions cut 5 bases from V and 7 bases from J, with 17 bases between. This CDR3 region has 15 residues. Germline V gives CDR1 SGHTA, CDR2 FQGNSA. The CDR3 nucleotides are TGTGCCAGCAGCCCCCAGCCCACAATCGGTGAAAAACTGTTTTTT. It specifies CASSPQPTIGEKLFF.

The CDR3 DNA sequence: TGCAGTGCTAGAGATATACAGGGGGCAAATACGCAGTATTTT. Its translation: CSARDIQGANTQYF. This chain joins TRBV20-1 and TRBJ2-3; 9 nucleotides line up with TRBD1. In germline, CDR1 is DFQATT, CDR2 SNEGSKA (reference sequence). CDR3 size: 14 residues. The V segment lost 0 bases and the J segment 7 bases; nucleotides outside the gene matches: 5.

The genes are TRBV6-2 or TRBV6-3 and TRBJ2-3; the match to TRBD2 covers 7 bases. The trim removed 0 bases at V and 4 bases at J, leaving 10 bases unmatched. The CDR3 spans 17 residues. Germline V gives CDR1 MNHEY, CDR2 SVGEGT. The CDR3 coding sequence is TGTGCCAGCAGTTACTCGAGCGGGAACTACTTCGCAGATACGCAGTATTTT. It specifies CASSYSSGNYFADTQYF.

The V call is TRBV5-1, the J call TRBJ2-7; D call uncertain. Germline lookup yields CDR1 SGHRS and CDR2 YFSETQ. Trimming took 4 bases from V and 4 from J, leaving 15 bases between them. The CDR3 is made up of 14 amino acids. CDR3 DNA: TGCGCCAGCAGCGAGACCCTGGGCTCATACGAGCAGTACTTC. This codes for CASSETLGSYEQYF.

This sequence joins TRBV12-3 or TRBV12-4 and TRBJ2-1; 10 bases are a match to TRBD1. The V segment lost 6 bases and the J segment 0 bases; nucleotides outside the gene matches: 11. The length of the CDR3 is 18 residues. CDR3 protein: CASRKGQGRVSSYNEQFF. The CDR3 nucleotides read TGTGCCAGCAGAAAGGGACAGGGGCGCGTCAGCTCCTACAATGAGCAGTTCTTC.

This clonotype was seen only a few times. The chain recombines TRBV6-1 with TRBJ2-7; D is ambiguous. Germline loops: CDR1 MNHNS, CDR2 SASEGT. This CDR3 comprises 14 residues. Trimming removed 3 bases at V and 0 bases at J, with 9 bases between. CDR3 protein: CASSDRSGSYEQYF. As DNA, the CDR3 is TGTGCCAGCAGTGACCGCAGTGGCTCCTACGAGCAGTACTTC.

This clonotype was picked up a small number of times. The chain combines TRBV3-1 with TRBJ2-7; 10 bases agree with TRBD2. The CDR3 is 18 residues long. Germline CDR1 and CDR2: LGHDT and YNNKEL (reference sequence). With V trimmed by 2 bases and J by 7 bases, 17 bases remained unmatched. Here the CDR3 DNA reads TGTGCCAGCAGCCAAAGTAGGCCGACTAGCGGGTTGATCGATGAGCAGTACTTC. The encoded protein is CASSQSRPTSGLIDEQYF.

In this sample, this clonotype turned up many times. This sequence joins TRBV27 and TRBJ2-7; D not resolved. Per the germline V gene, CDR1 is MNHEY and CDR2 is SMNVEV (reference sequence). CDR3 size: 10 residues. The V gene lost 8 bases and the J gene lost 3 bases, with 5 bases spanning the gap. The CDR3 nucleotides read TGTGCCAGCGGTCTCTACGAGCAGTACTTC. This encodes CASGLYEQYF.

This chain joins TRBV25-1 and TRBJ2-2, with 8 bases aligning to TRBD1. Germline trimming cut 3 bases from V and 1 base from J; bases unmatched to any gene: 4. This CDR3 comprises 16 residues. The germline gives CDR1 MGHDK, CDR2 SYGVNS. In DNA, the CDR3 is TGTGCCAGCAGTGACCTCGGGACAGGGAACACCGGGGAGCTGTTTTTT. It encodes CASSDLGTGNTGELFF. The variable domain in full, with the rest retrieved from reference TRBV25-1 and TRBJ2-2, is EADIYQTPRYLVIGTGKKITLECSQTMGHDKMYWYQQDPGMELHLIHYSYGVNSTEKGDLSSESTVSRIRTEHFPLTLESARPSHTSQYLCASSDLGTGNTGELFFGEGSRLTVL.

The chain recombines TRBV20-1 with TRBJ1-1, with unresolved D. The CDR3 has 12 amino acids. From germline, CDR1 is DFQATT and CDR2 SNEGSKA (reference sequence). V gave up 1 base and J gave up 8 bases, with 11 bases separating them. This chain's CDR3 is CSARVYRNEAFF. In DNA, the CDR3 is TGCAGTGCTAGAGTGTACCGGAACGAAGCTTTCTTT.

This chain connects TRBV5-1 to TRBJ2-7; 7 bases fit TRBD1. Per germline, CDR1 SGHRS and CDR2 YFSETQ. The CDR3 has 16 residues. V shed 4 bases and J 4 bases; nucleotides not matched to a gene: 14. Here the CDR3 reads CASSPGYGTARYEQYF. For the CDR3, the DNA is TGCGCCAGCAGCCCAGGCTATGGGACAGCTCGTTACGAGCAGTACTTC.

This clonotype has ten or more counts. This chain connects TRBV9 to TRBJ2-7; D not certain. The CDR3 loop spans 17 amino acids. From germline, CDR1 is SGDLS and CDR2 YYNGEE. The V end lost 3 bases, the J end lost 2 bases, and 21 bases lay between the germline ends. This CDR3 is CASSATPSVSRTYEQYF. CDR3 sequence (DNA): TGTGCCAGCAGCGCGACTCCCAGCGTCTCACGGACCTACGAGCAGTACTTC.

The rearrangement links TRBV4-2 to TRBJ2-5, with 9 bases that match TRBD2. The CDR3 runs 16 residues. V shed 0 bases and J 3 bases; nucleotides not matched to a gene: 5. Germline CDR1 LGHNA, CDR2 YNFKEQ. The CDR3 sequence is CASSQDLAGLEETQYF. CDR3 coding DNA: TGTGCCAGCAGCCAAGACCTAGCGGGGTTGGAAGAGACCCAGTACTTC.

The J gene is TRBJ2-1, the V gene TRBV29-1; TRBD1 aligns across 7 bases. Trimming took 2 bases from V and 3 from J; bases not matched to a gene: 7. The CDR3 loop spans 15 amino acids. Germline-derived CDR1 and CDR2 are SQVTM and ANQGSEA. CDR3 amino acids: CSVESDRSVYNEQFF. CDR3 DNA sequence: TGCAGCGTTGAATCGGACAGGAGCGTCTACAATGAGCAGTTCTTC.

J is TRBJ2-5 and V is TRBV5-1; a weak D match, TRBD2 (7 bases). The V end was cut by 0 bases, the J end by 6 bases, with 15 bases between. Per the germline V gene, CDR1 is SGHRS and CDR2 is YFSETQ. CDR3 length: 15 residues. The CDR3 region is CASSLDAGAGKTQYF. In DNA form, the CDR3 reads TGCGCCAGCAGCTTGGATGCGGGGGCGGGAAAGACCCAGTACTTC.

This chain connects TRBV6-1 to TRBJ1-4; perhaps TRBD1 as D (5 bases). V gave up 4 bases and J gave up 3 bases, with 15 bases separating them. The CDR3 contains 16 residues. Germline values: CDR1 MNHNS, CDR2 SASEGT. CDR3 DNA: TGTGCCAGCAGTGCTGGGTCCTCGGGGGCTAATGAAAAACTGTTTTTT. Protein: CASSAGSSGANEKLFF.

This chain links TRBV27 with TRBJ1-2, with 11 bases that match TRBD1. Losses at the gene ends were 5 bases for V and 8 bases for J; bases not matched to a gene: 10. Germline V gives CDR1 MNHEY, CDR2 SMNVEV (reference sequence). The CDR3 has 15 amino acids. CDR3 bases: TGTGCCAGCAGTCGGACAGGGGGCGAGCGAGCCGGCTACACCTTC. Translation: CASSRTGGERAGYTF.

This clonotype was picked up a small number of times. This sequence joins TRBV7-2 and TRBJ2-4; 11 nucleotides match TRBD1. V lost 2 bases and J lost 11; bases outside the gene matches: 8. CDR1 is SGHTA, CDR2 FQGNSA, per germline. The length of the CDR3 is 15 residues. The CDR3, as DNA: TGTGCCAGCAGCTTATGGACAGGGGGCGAAATGGTTCAGTACTTC. It is translated as CASSLWTGGEMVQYF.

This clonotype was observed a handful of times. V and J are TRBV29-1 and TRBJ1-2, with D uncertain. Trimming removed 4 bases at V and 4 bases at J, with 10 bases between. Germline loops: CDR1 SQVTM, CDR2 ANQGSEA. The CDR3 is 12 residues long. The CDR3 DNA is TGCAGCGTTGTAGTACGGGGCTATGGCTACACCTTC. It translates to CSVVVRGYGYTF.

This sequence joins TRBV29-1 and TRBJ2-1, with D tentatively TRBD2 (6 bases). The CDR3 consists of 14 residues. Trimming cost V 8 bases and J 5 bases, with 19 bases left between them. Germline V gene sequence: CDR1 SQVTM, CDR2 ANQGSEA. This CDR3 reads CSLGGRNSDNEQFF. CDR3 DNA sequence: TGCAGCTTGGGGGGTCGGAATAGTGACAATGAGCAGTTCTTC.

This clonotype was seen a few times. This chain joins TRBV20-1 and TRBJ2-1, with 8 bases matching TRBD2. V trimming: 2 bases; J trimming: 7 bases; junction bases outside the gene matches: 4. Germline CDR1 reads DFQATT; CDR2 reads SNEGSKA (reference sequence). The length of the CDR3 is 13 residues. For the CDR3, the DNA is TGCAGTGCTAGACGGGGACTAGGGAATGAGCAGTTCTTC. Protein sequence: CSARRGLGNEQFF.

The rearrangement uses TRBV2 and TRBJ2-2; a possible D gene is TRBD1 (6 bases). The germline V gene encodes CDR1 SNHLY and CDR2 FYNNEI. The CDR3 runs to 14 residues. V shed 7 bases and J shed 1 base, with 10 bases lying between them. Here the CDR3 DNA reads TGTGCCAGCATCCCGGGACAGAACACCGGGGAGCTGTTTTTT. Translated: CASIPGQNTGELFF. The entire variable domain, with the rest obtained from reference TRBV2 and TRBJ2-2, is as follows: EPEVTQTPSHQVTQMGQEVILRCVPISNHLYFYWYRQILGQKVEFLVSFYNNEISEKSEIFDDQFSVERPDGSNFTLKIRSTKLEDSAMYFCASIPGQNTGELFFGEGSRLTVL.

For the CDR3, the DNA is TGTGCCAGTAGTCCAAGCCCCAGGGAGCGCGGGGGTAGGTACGAGCAGTACTTC. This codes for CASSPSPRERGGRYEQYF. The chain carries TRBV19 and TRBJ2-4, with 7 positions matching TRBD2. Judging by the DNA end, TRBJ2-7 fits better; the J call may be wrong. The germline CDR1 and CDR2 sequences are LNHDA and SQIVND (reference sequence). The CDR3 is made up of 18 amino acids.

The CDR3 loop reads CSARGLYQETQYF. In nucleotides, the CDR3 is TGCAGTGCTAGAGGACTGTACCAAGAGACCCAGTACTTC. This chain uses TRBV20-1 with TRBJ2-5; D call uncertain. In germline, CDR1 is DFQATT, CDR2 SNEGSKA (reference sequence). The CDR3 runs 13 residues. The V and J ends lost 1 base and 0 bases respectively, with 6 bases between them.

The CDR3 DNA reads TGTGCCAGCAGTTACACGGGGTTGAACAACAATGAGCAGTTCTTC. Translated, it gives CASSYTGLNNNEQFF. The chain employs TRBV6-5 and TRBJ2-1; a possible D gene is TRBD2 (5 bases). Between the trimmed V and J ends, which lost 2 bases and 5 bases, there was a span of 13 bases. CDR3 size: 15 residues. Germline assignment: CDR1 MNHEY and CDR2 SVGAGI.

CDR3 coding DNA: TGTGCCAGCAGCTTAGAAGTAAGGGGGGCCTACGAGCAGTACTTC. Residues: CASSLEVRGAYEQYF. This chain uses TRBV7-2 with TRBJ2-7, with D perhaps assigned TRBD1 or TRBD2 (6 bases each). The CDR3 loop spans 15 amino acids. The V end was cut by 1 base, the J end by 2 bases, with 12 bases between. Germline-derived CDR1 and CDR2 are SGHTA and FQGNSA.